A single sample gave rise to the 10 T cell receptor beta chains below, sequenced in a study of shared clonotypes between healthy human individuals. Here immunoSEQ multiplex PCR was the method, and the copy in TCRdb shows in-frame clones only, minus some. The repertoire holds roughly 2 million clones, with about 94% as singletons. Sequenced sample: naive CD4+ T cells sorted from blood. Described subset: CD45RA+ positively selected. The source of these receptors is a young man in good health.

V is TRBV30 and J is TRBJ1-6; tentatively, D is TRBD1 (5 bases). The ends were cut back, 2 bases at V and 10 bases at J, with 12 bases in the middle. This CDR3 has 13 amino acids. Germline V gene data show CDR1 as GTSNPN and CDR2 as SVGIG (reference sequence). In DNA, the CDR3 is TGTGCCTGGAGTAGTAGTGAGGGGTCACCCCTCCACTTT. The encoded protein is CAWSSSEGSPLHF.

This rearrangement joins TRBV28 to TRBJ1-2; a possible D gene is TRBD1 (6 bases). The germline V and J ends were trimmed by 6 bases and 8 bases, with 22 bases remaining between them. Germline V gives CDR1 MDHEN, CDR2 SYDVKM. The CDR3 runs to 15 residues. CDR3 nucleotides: TGTGCCAGCAGCCGACCCAACACAGGGAGAATCGGCTACACCTTC. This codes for CASSRPNTGRIGYTF.

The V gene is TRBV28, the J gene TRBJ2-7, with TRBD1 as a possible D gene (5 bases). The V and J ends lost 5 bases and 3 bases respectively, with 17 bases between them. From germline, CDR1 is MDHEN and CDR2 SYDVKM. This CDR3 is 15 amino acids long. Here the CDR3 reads CASSHQGRGLYEQYF. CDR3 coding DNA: TGTGCCAGCAGTCATCAGGGCCGAGGTCTCTACGAGCAGTACTTC. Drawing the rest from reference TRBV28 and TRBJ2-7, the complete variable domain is DVKVTQSSRYLVKRTGEKVFLECVQDMDHENMFWYRQDPGLGLRLIYFSYDVKMKEKGDIPEGYSVSREKKERFSLILESASTNQTSMYLCASSHQGRGLYEQYFGPGTRLTVT.

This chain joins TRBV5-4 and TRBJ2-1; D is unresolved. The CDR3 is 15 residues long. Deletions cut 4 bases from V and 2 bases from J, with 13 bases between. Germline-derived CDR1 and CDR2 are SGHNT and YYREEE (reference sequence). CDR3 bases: TGTGCCAGCAGCCCGGGTAAGAGCGCCTACAATGAGCAGTTCTTC. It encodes CASSPGKSAYNEQFF.

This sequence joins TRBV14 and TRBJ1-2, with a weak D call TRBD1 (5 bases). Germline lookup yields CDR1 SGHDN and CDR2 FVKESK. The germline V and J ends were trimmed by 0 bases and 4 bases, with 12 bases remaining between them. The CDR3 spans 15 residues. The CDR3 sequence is CASSQEPQATYGYTF. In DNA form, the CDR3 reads TGTGCCAGCAGCCAAGAACCACAGGCAACCTATGGCTACACCTTC.

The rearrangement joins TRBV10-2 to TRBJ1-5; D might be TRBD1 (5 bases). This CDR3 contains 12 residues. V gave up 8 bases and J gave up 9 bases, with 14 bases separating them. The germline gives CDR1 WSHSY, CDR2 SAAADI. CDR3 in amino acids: CASGTGGWPQHF. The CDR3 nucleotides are TGCGCCAGCGGGACCGGAGGATGGCCCCAGCATTTT.

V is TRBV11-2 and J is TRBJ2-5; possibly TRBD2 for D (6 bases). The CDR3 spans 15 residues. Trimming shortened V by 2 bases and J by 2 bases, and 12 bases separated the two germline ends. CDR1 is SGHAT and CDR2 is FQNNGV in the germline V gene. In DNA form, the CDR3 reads TGTGCCAGCAGCTTAACTAACGGGGGACAAGAGACCCAGTACTTC. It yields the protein CASSLTNGGQETQYF. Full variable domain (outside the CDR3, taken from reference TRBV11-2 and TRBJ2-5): EAGVAQSPRYKIIEKRQSVAFWCNPISGHATLYWYQQILGQGPKLLIQFQNNGVVDDSQLPKDRFSAERLKGVDSTLKIQPAKLEDSAVYLCASSLTNGGQETQYFGPGTRLLVL.

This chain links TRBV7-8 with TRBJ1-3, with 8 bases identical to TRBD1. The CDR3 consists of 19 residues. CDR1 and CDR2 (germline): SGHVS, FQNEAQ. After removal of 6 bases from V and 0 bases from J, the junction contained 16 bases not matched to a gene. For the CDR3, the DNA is TGTGCCAGCAGGCCTGACAGGGGACCCAGCCAGGTCTCTGGAAACACCATATATTTT. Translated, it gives CASRPDRGPSQVSGNTIYF.

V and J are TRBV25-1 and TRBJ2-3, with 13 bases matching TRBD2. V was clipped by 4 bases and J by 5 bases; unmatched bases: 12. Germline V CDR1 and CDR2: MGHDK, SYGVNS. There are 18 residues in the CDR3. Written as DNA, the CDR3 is TGTGCCAGCAGTGCTCTCGGACTAGCGGGAGCGGGATTAGATACGCAGTATTTT. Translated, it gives CASSALGLAGAGLDTQYF. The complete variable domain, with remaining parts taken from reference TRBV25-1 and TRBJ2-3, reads EADIYQTPRYLVIGTGKKITLECSQTMGHDKMYWYQQDPGMELHLIHYSYGVNSTEKGDLSSESTVSRIRTEHFPLTLESARPSHTSQYLCASSALGLAGAGLDTQYFGPGTRLTVL.

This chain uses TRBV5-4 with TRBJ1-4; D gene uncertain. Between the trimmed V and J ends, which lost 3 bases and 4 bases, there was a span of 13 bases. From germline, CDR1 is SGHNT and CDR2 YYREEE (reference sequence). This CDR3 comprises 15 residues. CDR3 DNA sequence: TGTGCCAGCAGCTCTACCAAGGACGTTAATGAAAAACTGTTTTTT. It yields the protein CASSSTKDVNEKLFF.